This TCR beta chain stems from a study of blood T cell repertoires in COVID-19. Study background: Acute and convalescent COVID-19 samples came from the United States, Italy and Spain. PBMCs, B-cell-depleted T cells, or T cells were the source of the cDNA or gDNA that made up the material.

Original data processing: Using reference gene primer amplification, nucleated cell counts were estimated. The method was immunoSEQ multiplex PCR; TCRdb's version includes in-frame clones alone and lacks a portion of them. D and trimming come from the DNA, and the V and J calls and clone size come from that table. Here the sample spans roughly 66,000 clones, approximately 82% being singletons. This clone has just one count. This CDR3 has 14 amino acids. Germline CDR1 and CDR2: MRHNA and SNTAGT. The V end lost 6 bases, the J end lost 3 bases, and 11 bases lay between the germline ends. J is TRBJ2-2 and V is TRBV6-4; tentative D call: TRBD1 (6 bases). The TCR originated in a man aged 60 to 75 with acute or convalescent COVID-19. The sequenced sample was peripheral blood. CDR3 nucleotide sequence: TGTGCCAGCAGAGAACAGGGAGACACCGGGGAGCTGTTTTTT. Translating gives CASREQGDTGELFF.